This TCR beta chain came from a study of cytomegalovirus exposure and HLA in healthy donors. Study-wide points: Associated with cytomegalovirus, according to the listing, were 150 to 200 TCR beta chains.

Regarding this clone: Its specificity is unknown.

The PCR used 60 Vbeta and 13 Jbeta primers. Sequencing used immunoSEQ multiplex PCR; TCRdb keeps in-frame clones, though not all of them. Of tens of thousands of clones listed, 65% to 85% were seen once; the top ten hold around 11%. V was clipped by 1 base and J by 5 bases; unmatched bases: 8. Germline loops: CDR1 SGHTA, CDR2 FQGNSA. The CDR3 is 16 residues long. Nominally healthy donors were sampled, though unrecorded immune exposures were likely. The receptor was isolated from a man between 65 and 85 years old in good health and CMV-seronegative. The V call is TRBV7-2, the J call TRBJ2-3; 8 bases map to TRBD2. The material sequenced was PBMCs. The CDR3 protein is CASSLVTGLVGDTQYF. For the CDR3, the DNA is TGTGCCAGCAGCTTAGTTACGGGACTAGTCGGAGATACGCAGTATTTT.